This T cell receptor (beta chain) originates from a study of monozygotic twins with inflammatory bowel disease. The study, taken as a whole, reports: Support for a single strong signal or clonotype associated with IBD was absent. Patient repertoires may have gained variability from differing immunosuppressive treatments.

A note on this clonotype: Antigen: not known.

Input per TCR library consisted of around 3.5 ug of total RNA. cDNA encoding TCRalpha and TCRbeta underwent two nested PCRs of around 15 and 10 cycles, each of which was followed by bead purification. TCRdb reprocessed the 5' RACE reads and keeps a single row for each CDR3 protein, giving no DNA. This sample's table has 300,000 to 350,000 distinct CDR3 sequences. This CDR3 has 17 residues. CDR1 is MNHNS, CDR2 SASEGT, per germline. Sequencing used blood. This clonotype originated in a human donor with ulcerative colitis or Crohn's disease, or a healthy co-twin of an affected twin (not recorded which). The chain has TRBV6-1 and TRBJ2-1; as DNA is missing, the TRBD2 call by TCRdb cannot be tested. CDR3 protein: CASSAGTSGRVFNEQFF.